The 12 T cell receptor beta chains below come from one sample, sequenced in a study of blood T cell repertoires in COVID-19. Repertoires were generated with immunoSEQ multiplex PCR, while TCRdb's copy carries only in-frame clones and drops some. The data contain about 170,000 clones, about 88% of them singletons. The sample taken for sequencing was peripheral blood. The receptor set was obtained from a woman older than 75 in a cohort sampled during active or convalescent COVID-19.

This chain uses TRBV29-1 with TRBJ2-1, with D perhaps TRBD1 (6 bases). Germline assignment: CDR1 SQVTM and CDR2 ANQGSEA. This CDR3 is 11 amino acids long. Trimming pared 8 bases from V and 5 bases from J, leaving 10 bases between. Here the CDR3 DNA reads TGCAGCACGTGGACAGACAATGAGCAGTTCTTC. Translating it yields CSTWTDNEQFF.

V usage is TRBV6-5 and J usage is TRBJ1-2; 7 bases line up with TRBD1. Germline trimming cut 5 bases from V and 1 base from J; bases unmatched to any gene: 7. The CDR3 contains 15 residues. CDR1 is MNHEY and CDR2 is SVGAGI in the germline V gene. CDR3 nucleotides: TGTGCCAGCAGTAGCCGGGACAGCCTTAACTATGGCTACACCTTC. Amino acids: CASSSRDSLNYGYTF.

The CDR3 here is CSASQGAAGMNTEAFF. CDR3 bases: TGCAGTGCTAGTCAGGGGGCGGCGGGGATGAACACTGAAGCTTTCTTT. This chain connects TRBV20-1 to TRBJ1-1; 8 bases match TRBD1. There are 16 residues in the CDR3. The germline gives CDR1 DFQATT, CDR2 SNEGSKA (reference sequence). V gave up 3 bases and J gave up 0 bases; unmatched junction bases: 9.

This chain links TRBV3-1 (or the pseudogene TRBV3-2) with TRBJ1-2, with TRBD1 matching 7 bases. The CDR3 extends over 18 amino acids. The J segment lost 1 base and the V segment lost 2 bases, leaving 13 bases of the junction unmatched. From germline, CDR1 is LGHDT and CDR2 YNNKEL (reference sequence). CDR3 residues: CASSQFYGQAGGNYGYTF. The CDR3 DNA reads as TGTGCCAGCAGCCAATTCTATGGACAGGCCGGGGGTAACTATGGCTACACCTTC.

CDR3 DNA: TGTGCCAGCAGCCAAAATCGGGGAGATACGCAGTATTTT. Protein sequence: CASSQNRGDTQYF. V and J are TRBV14 and TRBJ2-3; D possibly corresponds to TRBD2 (5 bases). Trimming cost V 2 bases and J 5 bases, with 8 bases left between them. Germline-derived CDR1 and CDR2 are SGHDN and FVKESK. This CDR3 spans 13 amino acids.

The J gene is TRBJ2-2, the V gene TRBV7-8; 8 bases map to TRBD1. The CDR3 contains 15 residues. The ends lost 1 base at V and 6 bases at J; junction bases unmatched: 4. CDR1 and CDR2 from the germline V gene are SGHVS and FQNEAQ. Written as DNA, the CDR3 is TGTGCCAGCAGCTTAGTAGCCAGGGGGCCCGGGGAGCTGTTTTTT. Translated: CASSLVARGPGELFF.

CDR3 in amino acids: CATTGESDSPLHF. For the CDR3, the DNA is TGTGCCACTACGGGGGAAAGTGATTCACCCCTCCACTTT. V usage is TRBV10-3 and J usage is TRBJ1-6; TRBD1 is a possible D gene (5 bases). This CDR3 region has 13 residues. Germline V gene sequence: CDR1 ENHRY, CDR2 SYGVKD. Trimming cost V 10 bases and J 8 bases, with 15 bases left between them.

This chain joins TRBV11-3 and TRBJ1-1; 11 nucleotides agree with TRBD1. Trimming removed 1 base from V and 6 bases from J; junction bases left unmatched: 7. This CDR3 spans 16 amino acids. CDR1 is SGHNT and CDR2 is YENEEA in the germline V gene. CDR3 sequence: CASSLGPGQGDPEAFF. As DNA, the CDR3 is TGTGCCAGCAGCTTAGGACCGGGACAGGGGGACCCTGAAGCTTTCTTT. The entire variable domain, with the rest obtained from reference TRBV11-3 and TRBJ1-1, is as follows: EAGVVQSPRYKIIEKKQPVAFWCNPISGHNTLYWYLQNLGQGPELLIRYENEEAVDDSQLPKDRFSAERLKGVDSTLKIQPAELGDSAVYLCASSLGPGQGDPEAFFGQGTRLTVV.

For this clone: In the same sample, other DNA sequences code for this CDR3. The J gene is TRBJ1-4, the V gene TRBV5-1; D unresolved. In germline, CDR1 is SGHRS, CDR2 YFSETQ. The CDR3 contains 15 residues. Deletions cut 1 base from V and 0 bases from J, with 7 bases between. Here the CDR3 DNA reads TGCGCCAGCAGCTTGACAGCCTCAACTAATGAAAAACTGTTTTTT. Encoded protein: CASSLTASTNEKLFF.

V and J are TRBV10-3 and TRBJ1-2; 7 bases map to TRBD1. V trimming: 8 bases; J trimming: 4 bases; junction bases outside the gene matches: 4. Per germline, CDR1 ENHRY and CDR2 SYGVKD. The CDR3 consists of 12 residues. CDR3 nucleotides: TGTGCCATCGGTACAGGGGCCTATGGCTACACCTTC. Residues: CAIGTGAYGYTF.

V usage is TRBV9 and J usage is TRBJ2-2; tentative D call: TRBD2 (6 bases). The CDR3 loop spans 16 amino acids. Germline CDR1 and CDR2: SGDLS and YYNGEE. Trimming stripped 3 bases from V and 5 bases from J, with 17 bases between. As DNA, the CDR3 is TGTGCCAGCAGCGGTGGCGGGCTAGCGCGGACCGGGGAGCTGTTTTTT. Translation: CASSGGGLARTGELFF.

CDR3 protein: CASSRDSTTGELFF. The CDR3 region has the DNA TGTGCCAGCAGCCGGGACAGCACAACCGGGGAGCTGTTTTTT. The rearrangement links TRBV7-6 to TRBJ2-2; 7 nucleotides align to TRBD1. This CDR3 comprises 14 residues. The junction had 5 bases not matched to a gene; V was cut back by 5 bases and J by 5 bases. Germline V gives CDR1 SGHVS, CDR2 FNYEAQ. Using reference TRBV7-6 and TRBJ2-2 for the parts outside the CDR3, the full variable domain is GAGVSQSPRYKVTKRGQDVALRCDPISGHVSLYWYRQALGQGPEFLTYFNYEAQQDKSGLPNDRFSAERPEGSISTLTIQRTEQRDSAMYRCASSRDSTTGELFFGEGSRLTVL.